This T cell receptor (beta chain) was captured by sequencing in a study of shared clonotypes between healthy human individuals. The germline gives CDR1 LNHNV, CDR2 YYDKDF (reference sequence). V was pared by 0 bases and J by 3 bases, with 9 bases between. This CDR3 has 14 amino acids. Some clones are missing from TCRdb's copy, which holds only in-frame ones; the method was immunoSEQ multiplex PCR. Of some 1 million clones listed, roughly 75% were seen once; the top ten hold about 1.5%. The sequenced sample was memory CD4+ T cells sorted from blood. The sample's subset: CD45RA-negative fraction. The receptor's source is a man aged 18 to 30 in good health. The V call is TRBV15, the J call TRBJ2-7; D gene unclear. CDR3 in amino acids: CATSRDPLNYEQYF. Written as DNA, the CDR3 is TGTGCCACCAGCAGAGATCCTCTAAACTACGAGCAGTACTTC.